Shown below are 31 T cell receptor beta chains from a single sample sequenced in a study of blood T cell repertoires in COVID-19. Assay: immunoSEQ multiplex PCR; the TCRdb copy retains only in-frame clones and omits some. The sample has around 160,000 clones, roughly 90% seen once. Sequencing was performed on peripheral blood. The receptors were gathered from a man in his 60s with active or convalescent COVID-19.

The DNA for the CDR3 is TGTGCCAGCAGCTTAGAGATTAGCGCCACCGGGGAGCTGTTTTTT. The encoded protein is CASSLEISATGELFF. This chain uses TRBV11-2 with TRBJ2-2, with D possibly being TRBD2 (5 bases). The CDR3 runs to 15 residues. CDR1 is SGHAT and CDR2 is FQNNGV in the germline V gene. The V gene lost 0 bases and the J gene lost 4 bases, with 9 bases spanning the gap.

V and J are TRBV5-1 and TRBJ1-1; a possible D gene is TRBD1 (5 bases). V dropped 4 bases and J dropped 2 bases, with 21 bases sitting between them. Germline-derived CDR1 and CDR2 are SGHRS and YFSETQ. The CDR3 runs 17 residues. The CDR3 DNA reads TGCGCCAGCAGCCGACAAAGCGTCAGGGAAACTAACACTGAAGCTTTCTTT. It is translated as CASSRQSVRETNTEAFF.

The rearrangement uses TRBV5-1 and TRBJ2-5; a weak D match, TRBD2 (6 bases). The CDR3 contains 14 residues. Germline V gene sequence: CDR1 SGHRS, CDR2 YFSETQ. Between the trimmed V and J ends, which lost 5 bases and 4 bases, there was a span of 15 bases. CDR3 bases: TGCGCCAGCAGTAATCCGGGAGCCGGAGAGACCCAGTACTTC. Its protein is CASSNPGAGETQYF.

Of note for this clone: Its ends do not fully match the called genes, so a read error is possible. The rearrangement links TRBV14 to TRBJ2-7; 7 nucleotides match TRBD2. CDR3 size: 14 residues. Germline lookup yields CDR1 SGHDN and CDR2 FVKESK. The CDR3 region is CASSQLTSSHEQYF. CDR3 nucleotide sequence: TGTGCCAGCAGCCAACTGACTAGCTCCCACGAGCAGTACTTC.

This chain uses TRBV11-2 with TRBJ2-5; 16 bases agree with TRBD2. Germline CDR1 SGHAT, CDR2 FQNNGV. This CDR3 contains 19 residues. V trimming: 4 bases; J trimming: 2 bases; junction bases outside the gene matches: 10. The CDR3 sequence: CASSSPGLAGGPGQETQYF. CDR3 nucleotide sequence: TGTGCCAGCAGCTCCCCGGGACTAGCGGGAGGGCCAGGTCAAGAGACCCAGTACTTC.

The chain is built from TRBV3-1 (or the pseudogene TRBV3-2) and TRBJ2-3, with TRBD2 matching over 10 bases. The CDR3 contains 15 residues. V was clipped by 6 bases and J by 1 base; unmatched bases: 4. Germline assignment: CDR1 LGHDT and CDR2 YNNKEL (reference sequence). The CDR3 nucleotides read TGTGCCAGCAGGTCTGGGACTAGCGGCACAGATACGCAGTATTTT. It codes for CASRSGTSGTDTQYF.

The V and J genes are TRBV19 and TRBJ1-2, with D perhaps matching TRBD1 (5 bases). V lost 9 bases and J lost 4, with 15 bases in between. Germline V gene sequence: CDR1 LNHDA, CDR2 SQIVND (reference sequence). The CDR3 is made up of 13 amino acids. The CDR3 here is CASSEHRSYGYTF. CDR3 DNA sequence: TGTGCCAGCTCCGAGCACAGGTCCTATGGCTACACCTTC. Using reference TRBV19 and TRBJ1-2 for the parts outside the CDR3, the full variable domain is DGGITQSPKYLFRKEGQNVTLSCEQNLNHDAMYWYRQDPGQGLRLIYYSQIVNDFQKGDIAEGYSVSREKKESFPLTVTSAQKNPTAFYLCASSEHRSYGYTFGSGTRLTVV.

This chain joins TRBV2 and TRBJ1-2, with D hard to call. Trimming removed 2 bases at V and 4 bases at J, with 8 bases between. Per germline, CDR1 SNHLY and CDR2 FYNNEI. The CDR3 spans 13 residues. The CDR3 loop reads CASSETAGYGYTF. Written as DNA, the CDR3 is TGTGCCAGCAGTGAAACGGCAGGCTATGGCTACACCTTC.

The chain carries TRBV20-1 and TRBJ1-1; D gene uncertain. There are 11 residues in the CDR3. CDR1 is DFQATT and CDR2 is SNEGSKA in the germline V gene (reference sequence). Trimming took 4 bases from V and 2 from J, leaving 5 bases between them. The CDR3: CSATTNTEAFF. CDR3 in DNA: TGCAGTGCTACAACAAACACTGAAGCTTTCTTT.

This chain connects TRBV10-3 to TRBJ2-7, with D unresolved. Germline CDR1 is ENHRY and CDR2 is SYGVKD. The CDR3 has 13 residues. The V gene lost 6 bases and the J gene lost 1 base, with 10 bases spanning the gap. The CDR3 DNA is TGTGCCATCAGACCGAGCGAATCCTACGAGCAGTACTTC. It yields the protein CAIRPSESYEQYF.

The chain has TRBV7-6 and TRBJ1-1; possible D gene TRBD1, 5 bases. CDR1 and CDR2 (germline): SGHVS, FNYEAQ. The CDR3 is 15 residues long. V was shortened by 5 bases and J by 0 bases, with 13 bases between the two germline ends. The CDR3 DNA reads as TGTGCCAGCAGCCCCGGGGGGGGATTGAACACTGAAGCTTTCTTT. Protein: CASSPGGGLNTEAFF.

The rearrangement links TRBV18 to TRBJ2-1, with 9 bases identical to TRBD1. This CDR3 has 16 residues. Trimming removed 3 bases from V and 3 bases from J; junction bases left unmatched: 6. Germline CDR1 and CDR2: KGHSH and LQKENI. The CDR3 DNA sequence: TGTGCCAGCTCACCCCCCGGGACAGGGAGCTACAATGAGCAGTTCTTC. It translates to CASSPPGTGSYNEQFF.

The rearrangement uses TRBV10-1 and TRBJ2-7, with D tentatively TRBD1 (5 bases). Germline V gives CDR1 WNHNN, CDR2 SYGVQD (reference sequence). The CDR3 contains 13 residues. Trimming shortened V by 6 bases and J by 6 bases, and 15 bases separated the two germline ends. The CDR3, as DNA: TGCGCCAGCAGGCCTAATTTTCAGGGCGAGCAGTACTTC. Translation: CASRPNFQGEQYF.

The rearrangement links TRBV19 to TRBJ2-1, with 7 bases matching TRBD1. The V gene end was trimmed by 10 bases and the J gene end by 3 bases; junction bases not matched to a gene: 6. CDR3 length: 13 amino acids. The germline CDR1 and CDR2 sequences are LNHDA and SQIVND (reference sequence). The CDR3 loop reads CATMGQYYNEQFF. The DNA for the CDR3 is TGTGCCACCATGGGACAGTACTACAATGAGCAGTTCTTC.

V gene TRBV18 combines with J gene TRBJ2-1, with 15 nucleotides matching TRBD2. V gave up 3 bases and J gave up 7 bases; unmatched junction bases: 7. The germline CDR1 and CDR2 sequences are KGHSH and LQKENI. The CDR3 has 17 amino acids. CDR3 bases: TGTGCCAGCTCACCGGGGACTAGCGGGGGGACGTATAATGAGCAGTTCTTC. This sequence encodes CASSPGTSGGTYNEQFF.

The chain combines TRBV6-7 with TRBJ1-1, with TRBD1 identical over 9 bases. TRBV6-7 is identified as an open reading frame with a role that is uncertain. The CDR3 consists of 14 residues. The junction had 7 bases not matched to a gene; V was cut back by 7 bases and J by 4 bases. CDR3 sequence reads: CASIEQGAGTEAFF. The CDR3 bases are TGTGCCAGCATTGAACAGGGGGCGGGCACTGAAGCTTTCTTT.

This clone was seen only a few times. V gene TRBV10-3 combines with J gene TRBJ2-7; perhaps TRBD2 as D (6 bases). The germline gives CDR1 ENHRY, CDR2 SYGVKD. Between the trimmed V and J ends, which lost 6 bases and 2 bases, there was a span of 11 bases. There are 13 residues in the CDR3. The CDR3 region is CAIRRDGAYEQYF. The CDR3 DNA is TGTGCCATCAGGCGGGACGGGGCCTACGAGCAGTACTTC.

The chain recombines TRBV12-5 with TRBJ2-7; unclear D gene. CDR1 is LGHNT and CDR2 is FRNRAP in the germline V gene. CDR3 length: 13 residues. V lost 1 base to trimming and J lost 5 bases, with 9 bases between them. CDR3 sequence (DNA): TGTGCTAGTGGTTTGGGAACCCCGGACGAGCAGTACTTC. This codes for CASGLGTPDEQYF.

J is TRBJ2-5 and V is TRBV20-1, with 8 nucleotides matching TRBD1. The junction had 11 bases not matched to a gene; V was cut back by 3 bases and J by 5 bases. This CDR3 has 15 amino acids. Per germline, CDR1 DFQATT and CDR2 SNEGSKA (reference sequence). CDR3 DNA sequence: TGCAGTGCTAGTTCCCTAGGCAGGGGGCATGAGACCCAGTACTTC. Its protein is CSASSLGRGHETQYF.

DNA for the CDR3: TGTGCCAGCAGCGGGCCAGCGGGAGTTGGCTACGAGCAGTACTTC. Protein: CASSGPAGVGYEQYF. The rearrangement uses TRBV5-4 and TRBJ2-7, with TRBD2 identical over 8 bases. The CDR3 has 15 residues. V gave up 4 bases and J gave up 3 bases; unmatched junction bases: 9. Germline CDR1 SGHNT, CDR2 YYREEE (reference sequence).

This chain uses TRBV20-1 with TRBJ1-2; D not certain. The V gene's germline CDR1 is DFQATT and CDR2 SNEGSKA (reference sequence). V lost 3 bases, J lost 7 bases, and 9 bases lay in between. The CDR3 loop spans 11 amino acids. The CDR3 region is CSARETSGYTF. The CDR3 DNA reads TGCAGTGCTAGGGAGACCAGTGGCTACACCTTC.

The chain carries TRBV10-3 and TRBJ2-1, with TRBD2 identical over 13 bases. The CDR3 covers 13 residues. V gave up 8 bases and J gave up 7 bases; unmatched junction bases: 2. CDR1 ENHRY and CDR2 SYGVKD come from the germline V gene. This CDR3 is CAILGLAGNEQFF. In DNA form, the CDR3 reads TGTGCCATCTTGGGACTAGCGGGAAATGAGCAGTTCTTC.

This rearrangement joins TRBV11-2 to TRBJ2-7; tentative D call: TRBD1 (5 bases). Per germline, CDR1 SGHAT and CDR2 FQNNGV. V was trimmed by 1 base and J by 2 bases, leaving 12 bases between them. The CDR3 runs 15 residues. The CDR3 protein is CASSLAGPGTYEQYF. The CDR3, as DNA: TGTGCCAGCAGCTTAGCTGGTCCAGGGACCTACGAGCAGTACTTC.

The chain links TRBV3-1 (or the pseudogene TRBV3-2) to TRBJ1-1; TRBD1 matches at 7 bases. Germline V gene sequence: CDR1 LGHDT, CDR2 YNNKEL (reference sequence). This CDR3 is 14 amino acids long. Trimming cost V 3 bases and J 3 bases; bases outside gene matches: 4. CDR3 amino acids: CASSHAGTDTEAFF. CDR3 DNA sequence: TGTGCCAGCAGCCACGCCGGGACAGACACTGAAGCTTTCTTT.

The gene calls are TRBV3-1 (or the pseudogene TRBV3-2) and TRBJ1-3; D unclear. The CDR3 totals 14 residues. The V gene's germline CDR1 is LGHDT and CDR2 YNNKEL (reference sequence). Trimming shortened V by 4 bases and J by 0 bases, and 7 bases separated the two germline ends. CDR3 coding DNA: TGTGCCAGCAGCCGCCTAAGCTCTGGAAACACCATATATTTT. Translating it yields CASSRLSSGNTIYF.

The rearrangement joins TRBV9 to TRBJ2-3; no clear D gene. The germline V gene encodes CDR1 SGDLS and CDR2 YYNGEE. The V end was cut by 0 bases, the J end by 0 bases, with 11 bases between. The CDR3 loop spans 16 amino acids. CDR3 coding DNA: TGTGCCAGCAGCGTAGGTACAGACGATAGCACAGATACGCAGTATTTT. Translated, it gives CASSVGTDDSTDTQYF.

The V and J genes are TRBV9 and TRBJ1-1; TRBD1 agrees at 8 bases. This CDR3 spans 14 amino acids. Per the germline V gene, CDR1 is SGDLS and CDR2 is YYNGEE. J was trimmed by 5 bases and V by 4 bases; bases with no gene match: 7. The CDR3 spells CASSTEQGVTEAFF. CDR3 nucleotides: TGTGCCAGCAGCACGGAACAGGGGGTTACTGAAGCTTTCTTT.

The chain recombines TRBV30 with TRBJ2-1; TRBD2 matches 10 bases. This CDR3 comprises 16 residues. The germline V gene has CDR1 GTSNPN and CDR2 SVGIG (reference sequence). Losses at the gene ends were 4 bases for V and 0 bases for J; bases not matched to a gene: 6. CDR3 sequence reads: CAWTSGSLGSYNEQFF. Here the CDR3 DNA reads TGTGCCTGGACTAGCGGGAGTTTGGGCTCCTACAATGAGCAGTTCTTC.

The chain carries TRBV6-5 and TRBJ1-1, with 9 bases aligning to TRBD1. Germline V gene lookup returns CDR1 MNHEY and CDR2 SVGAGI. This CDR3 contains 15 residues. The J segment lost 0 bases and the V segment lost 2 bases, leaving 1 base of the junction unmatched. DNA of the CDR3: TGTGCCAGCAGTTACAGGACAGGGGTGAACACTGAAGCTTTCTTT. Its protein is CASSYRTGVNTEAFF.

V gene TRBV27 combines with J gene TRBJ2-2; 7 bases align to TRBD1. The V gene end was trimmed by 8 bases and the J gene end by 5 bases; junction bases not matched to a gene: 8. There are 14 residues in the CDR3. Germline CDR1 and CDR2: MNHEY and SMNVEV (reference sequence). The CDR3 loop is CASQTGQLTGELFF. The CDR3 nucleotides read TGTGCCAGCCAAACGGGACAGTTAACCGGGGAGCTGTTTTTT.

The rearrangement links TRBV18 to TRBJ2-7; TRBD1 aligns across 11 bases. Germline lookup yields CDR1 KGHSH and CDR2 LQKENI. With 6 bases clipped from V and 1 base from J, the junction kept 5 bases outside the gene matches. The CDR3 sequence is 15 residues long. The CDR3 bases are TGTGCCAGCTCCTCCGGGACAGGGGGATCCTACGAGCAGTACTTC. Translation gives CASSSGTGGSYEQYF.